The 27 T cell receptor beta chains reported below all come from one sample, sequenced in a study of blood T cell repertoires in COVID-19. The table came from immunoSEQ multiplex PCR; TCRdb's copy has only in-frame clones and leaves some out. Counted here are 57,000 or so clones, approximately 86% occurring once; the ten biggest clones make up about 14%. Source material: peripheral blood. The source of these receptors is a human donor in a cohort sampled during active COVID-19.

The chain uses TRBV18 and TRBJ2-2, with a possible D match to TRBD1 (5 bases). This CDR3 has 15 residues. In germline, CDR1 is KGHSH, CDR2 LQKENI. Between the trimmed V and J ends, which lost 1 base and 2 bases, there was a span of 8 bases. In DNA form, the CDR3 reads TGTGCCAGCTCACCACAGGACACTAACACCGGGGAGCTGTTTTTT. It specifies CASSPQDTNTGELFF.

This clone was counted once. This sequence joins TRBV18 and TRBJ2-7; 10 bases match TRBD2. This CDR3 region has 13 residues. J was trimmed by 5 bases and V by 4 bases; bases with no gene match: 2. The germline V gene encodes CDR1 KGHSH and CDR2 LQKENI. The CDR3 reads CASSLAGGDEQYF. In DNA, the CDR3 is TGTGCCAGCTCACTAGCGGGAGGAGACGAGCAGTACTTC.

There are a few counts of this clone. The chain joins TRBV6-1 to TRBJ2-2, with D possibly being TRBD1 (5 bases). Trimming removed 0 bases from V and 6 bases from J, with 8 bases in between. Germline-derived CDR1 and CDR2 are MNHNS and SASEGT. CDR3 length: 14 amino acids. This CDR3 reads CASSEAQGSGELFF. The CDR3, as DNA: TGTGCCAGCAGTGAAGCGCAGGGCTCCGGGGAGCTGTTTTTT.

The chain employs TRBV2 and TRBJ2-7, with a weak D call TRBD1 (6 bases). The CDR3 is 13 residues long. V was pared by 5 bases and J by 2 bases, with 10 bases between. CDR1 is SNHLY and CDR2 is FYNNEI in the germline V gene. In DNA, the CDR3 is TGTGCCAGCAGTCGACAGGTTACCTACGAGCAGTACTTC. This translates into CASSRQVTYEQYF. Based on the CDR3 plus reference TRBV2 and TRBJ2-7, the full variable domain is EPEVTQTPSHQVTQMGQEVILRCVPISNHLYFYWYRQILGQKVEFLVSFYNNEISEKSEIFDDQFSVERPDGSNFTLKIRSTKLEDSAMYFCASSRQVTYEQYFGPGTRLTVT.

V is TRBV5-1 and J is TRBJ2-7; TRBD2 matches 9 bases. The CDR3 is made up of 16 amino acids. After removal of 1 base from V and 3 bases from J, the junction contained 8 bases not matched to a gene. Germline V gene data show CDR1 as SGHRS and CDR2 as YFSETQ. The CDR3 region is CASSLIESGRIYEQYF. CDR3 sequence (DNA): TGCGCCAGCAGCTTGATCGAAAGCGGGAGGATCTACGAGCAGTACTTC.

The J gene is TRBJ2-7, the V gene TRBV4-1; maybe TRBD2 (5 bases). V lost 0 bases to trimming and J lost 1 base, with 22 bases between them. From germline, CDR1 is MGHRA and CDR2 YSYEKL. The CDR3 has 19 residues. Written as DNA, the CDR3 is TGCGCCAGCAGCCAAGAGTACCCCCCTTTAGCGAGTCCTTCCTACGAGCAGTACTTC. Protein: CASSQEYPPLASPSYEQYF.

This sequence joins TRBV7-9 and TRBJ2-5; 9 positions agree with TRBD1. Germline CDR1 SEHNR, CDR2 FQNEAQ (reference sequence). This CDR3 comprises 15 residues. Trimming removed 3 bases from V and 4 bases from J; junction bases left unmatched: 6. The CDR3 is CASSFSGQGIETQYF. CDR3 nucleotides: TGTGCCAGCAGCTTTTCGGGACAGGGAATAGAGACCCAGTACTTC.

The V gene is TRBV18, the J gene TRBJ2-5; 7 nucleotides agree with TRBD1. Trimming removed 0 bases from V and 5 bases from J; junction bases left unmatched: 3. CDR1 and CDR2 from the germline V gene are KGHSH and LQKENI. CDR3 size: 14 residues. The CDR3 region is CASSPPSQGETQYF. CDR3 DNA sequence: TGTGCCAGCTCACCACCGTCACAGGGGGAGACCCAGTACTTC.

This clone has only one observation. The chain couples TRBV4-2 to TRBJ1-3, with 11 bases fitting TRBD1. The junction had 2 bases not matched to a gene; V was cut back by 4 bases and J by 6 bases. Germline lookup yields CDR1 LGHNA and CDR2 YNFKEQ. This CDR3 is built from 14 residues. The CDR3 DNA sequence: TGTGCCAGCAGCCGGACAGGGGGCGAAAACACCATATATTTT. Encoded protein: CASSRTGGENTIYF.

As DNA, the CDR3 is TGTGCCAGCCTGAAGGACGGGGGCAATGAGCAGTTCTTC. This encodes CASLKDGGNEQFF. This chain uses TRBV7-2 with TRBJ2-1; D perhaps matches TRBD2 (6 bases). The CDR3 loop spans 13 amino acids. The V end was cut by 8 bases, the J end by 6 bases, with 14 bases between. Per the germline V gene, CDR1 is SGHTA and CDR2 is FQGNSA. Complete variable domain (other parts from reference TRBV7-2 and TRBJ2-1): GAGVSQSPSNKVTEKGKDVELRCDPISGHTALYWYRQSLGQGLEFLIYFQGNSAPDKSGLPSDRFSAERTGGSVSTLTIQRTQQEDSAVYLCASLKDGGNEQFFGPGTRLTVL.

This clone occurred once. The V and J genes are TRBV5-4 and TRBJ2-5; a possible D gene is TRBD2 (5 bases). The V end lost 2 bases, the J end lost 2 bases, and 19 bases lay between the germline ends. The CDR3 has 17 amino acids. Germline V gene lookup returns CDR1 SGHNT and CDR2 YYREEE (reference sequence). CDR3 bases: TGTGCCAGCAGCTTAATTACATTGGCGGGCACTCAAGAGACCCAGTACTTC. Translating it yields CASSLITLAGTQETQYF.

The genes are TRBV29-1 and TRBJ2-1, with D uncertain. From germline, CDR1 is SQVTM and CDR2 ANQGSEA. V lost 8 bases and J lost 3, with 5 bases in between. CDR3 size: 10 residues. The CDR3 sequence is CSFHYNEQFF. CDR3 coding DNA: TGCAGCTTTCACTACAATGAGCAGTTCTTC.

V and J are TRBV4-2 and TRBJ1-5; D perhaps matches TRBD1 (5 bases). The CDR3 runs 15 residues. Looked up from germline, CDR1 is LGHNA and CDR2 is YNFKEQ. The ends were cut back, 0 bases at V and 6 bases at J, with 12 bases in the middle. The CDR3, as DNA: TGTGCCAGCAGCCAAGAAGCCAGGGCAGGTCAGCCCCAGCATTTT. Translation: CASSQEARAGQPQHF.

The chain carries TRBV7-2 and TRBJ2-7; D perhaps matches TRBD1 (5 bases). The CDR3 runs 13 residues. The ends were cut back, 1 base at V and 3 bases at J, with 7 bases in the middle. CDR1 SGHTA and CDR2 FQGNSA come from the germline V gene. In DNA form, the CDR3 reads TGTGCCAGCAGCTTAGAGGGGCTCTACGAGCAGTACTTC. Amino acid sequence: CASSLEGLYEQYF.

The chain has TRBV5-4 and TRBJ1-4; D gene ambiguous. Germline CDR1 SGHNT, CDR2 YYREEE (reference sequence). This CDR3 spans 14 amino acids. V was cut by 2 bases and J by 5 bases, with 10 bases left in between. The CDR3 region is CASSFDQRNEKLFF. The CDR3 DNA is TGTGCCAGCAGCTTTGATCAGAGGAATGAAAAACTGTTTTTT.

CDR3 nucleotides: TGTGCCAGCACCAGACTAGCGGGAGGGCAATTAGGTTTCTTC. It yields the protein CASTRLAGGQLGFF. The J gene is TRBJ2-1, the V gene TRBV7-9; 14 nucleotides align to TRBD2. The CDR3 has 14 amino acids. Germline lookup yields CDR1 SEHNR and CDR2 FQNEAQ (reference sequence). J was trimmed by 16 bases and V by 7 bases; bases with no gene match: 12.

The genes are TRBV19 and TRBJ2-1; maybe TRBD1 (7 bases). The CDR3 covers 16 residues. Germline V CDR1 and CDR2: LNHDA, SQIVND (reference sequence). V was shortened by 6 bases and J by 0 bases, with 15 bases between the two germline ends. The CDR3 spells CASRASGGNSYNEQFF. The CDR3 nucleotides are TGTGCCAGTAGGGCGTCAGGGGGGAACTCCTACAATGAGCAGTTCTTC.

This clone came up a few times. V and J are TRBV5-4 and TRBJ2-3, with 7 bases that match TRBD2. CDR1 SGHNT and CDR2 YYREEE come from the germline V gene (reference sequence). The CDR3 covers 13 residues. V lost 7 bases, J lost 4 bases, and 6 bases stayed unmatched. CDR3 DNA sequence: TGTGCCAGCCATGTGGGGAGGGCAGATACGCAGTATTTT. Protein sequence: CASHVGRADTQYF. Filled out from reference TRBV5-4 and TRBJ2-3, the complete variable domain reads ETGVTQSPTHLIKTRGQQVTLRCSSQSGHNTVSWYQQALGQGPQFIFQYYREEENGRGNFPPRFSGLQFPNYSSELNVNALELDDSALYLCASHVGRADTQYFGPGTRLTVL.

The chain employs TRBV19 and TRBJ1-4, with a possible D match to TRBD1 (6 bases). CDR1 is LNHDA, CDR2 SQIVND, per germline (reference sequence). The CDR3 runs to 16 residues. V gave up 6 bases and J gave up 3 bases, with 17 bases separating them. The DNA of the CDR3 is TGTGCCAGTAGACCATCAAAGGGGGGGCCTAATGAAAAACTGTTTTTT. It codes for CASRPSKGGPNEKLFF.

This chain connects TRBV28 to TRBJ2-2; 8 bases are shared with TRBD1. V gave up 6 bases and J gave up 7 bases; unmatched junction bases: 7. Germline V gene data show CDR1 as MDHEN and CDR2 as SYDVKM. The CDR3 runs to 14 residues. The CDR3 nucleotides read TGTGCCAGCAGGCGAACAGGGGGTTACGGGGAGCTGTTTTTT. Translation gives CASRRTGGYGELFF.

The chain couples TRBV4-3 to TRBJ2-4; D possibly corresponds to TRBD2 (5 bases). CDR1 is LGHNA and CDR2 is YSLEER in the germline V gene. The CDR3 loop spans 16 amino acids. V shed 0 bases and J shed 6 bases, with 15 bases lying between them. This chain's CDR3 is CASSQDFTGWSNIQYF. The DNA of the CDR3 is TGCGCCAGCAGCCAAGATTTTACGGGATGGTCAAACATTCAGTACTTC.

This sequence joins TRBV5-1 and TRBJ2-1; 7 bases align to TRBD2. The CDR3 has 13 residues. V lost 4 bases to trimming and J lost 4 bases; unmatched junction nucleotides: 2. CDR1 SGHRS and CDR2 YFSETQ come from the germline V gene. CDR3 sequence (DNA): TGCGCCAGCAGCCCGGGAGGATACAATGAGCAGTTCTTC. This encodes CASSPGGYNEQFF.

The chain is built from TRBV5-5 and TRBJ2-7; 8 bases are shared with TRBD2. Germline CDR1 SGHKS, CDR2 YYEKEE (reference sequence). V was pared by 0 bases and J by 7 bases, with 6 bases of the junction left unmatched. The CDR3 totals 14 residues. CDR3 nucleotides: TGTGCCAGCAGCTTGGAGCCCCGCGGGGGGGAGCAGTACTTC. Protein product: CASSLEPRGGEQYF. The full variable domain, with the rest looked up from reference TRBV5-5 and TRBJ2-7, is DAGVTQSPTHLIKTRGQQVTLRCSPISGHKSVSWYQQVLGQGPQFIFQYYEKEERGRGNFPDRFSARQFPNYSSELNVNALLLGDSALYLCASSLEPRGGEQYFGPGTRLTVT.

The genes are TRBV19 and TRBJ1-1, with D perhaps TRBD1 (5 bases). The CDR3 extends over 13 amino acids. From germline, CDR1 is LNHDA and CDR2 SQIVND (reference sequence). Deletions cut 7 bases from V and 5 bases from J, with 14 bases between. CDR3 residues: CASNRGTVTEAFF. In DNA form, the CDR3 reads TGTGCCAGTAACCGGGGGACGGTTACTGAAGCTTTCTTT.

The gene calls are TRBV19 and TRBJ1-1; TRBD1 is a possible D gene (5 bases). The CDR3 sequence is 15 residues long. The V end lost 5 bases, the J end lost 4 bases, and 17 bases lay between the germline ends. The germline V gene encodes CDR1 LNHDA and CDR2 SQIVND (reference sequence). Written as DNA, the CDR3 is TGTGCCAGTAGTTTTAGGGGCCAGGGCCCCACTGAAGCTTTCTTT. The encoded protein is CASSFRGQGPTEAFF.

This clone has a handful of counts. CDR3 nucleotides: TGTGCCAGCTCAAAACAGGGAGGGGATGGCTACACCTTC. Translating gives CASSKQGGDGYTF. This rearrangement joins TRBV18 to TRBJ1-2, with TRBD1 as a possible D gene (6 bases). Trimming left V 5 bases short and J 6 bases short, with 13 bases between. Germline V gene sequence: CDR1 KGHSH, CDR2 LQKENI. The CDR3 runs to 13 residues.

V gene TRBV10-3 combines with J gene TRBJ2-7, with D unresolved. This CDR3 is 12 amino acids long. Germline V CDR1 and CDR2: ENHRY, SYGVKD. V shed 9 bases and J shed 6 bases, with 15 bases lying between them. The CDR3 here is CAIAGDLPEQYF. CDR3 bases: TGTGCCATTGCCGGAGACTTACCCGAGCAGTACTTC.